This T cell receptor (beta chain) was profiled in a study of PD-L1 blockade in urothelial cancer. On the study more broadly: Patients took up atezolizumab in about 2014 at 1,200 mg intravenously every 3 weeks. Study conclusions and caveats: Improved survival was predicted by pretreatment blood TCR clonality below the median.

Germline CDR1 reads LNHNV; CDR2 reads YYDKDF (reference sequence). This CDR3 contains 15 residues. The ends lost 1 base at V and 2 bases at J; junction bases unmatched: 4. Spiking of synthetic TCR analog templates was performed in each PCR. Clones were sequenced by immunoSEQ multiplex PCR, and TCRdb holds only the in-frame ones, with some missing. The table lists approximately 110,000 clones, approximately 86% of them singletons, with about 2.6% in the top ten. To note about this clone: Its antigen is unknown.

The patients' disease, urothelial carcinoma, was locally advanced or metastatic. The J gene is TRBJ2-5, the V gene TRBV15, with 7 bases identical to TRBD2. The TCR comes from a man aged 50-59 years with urothelial cancer. The starting material was PBMCs, obtained around atezolizumab (anti-PD-L1) treatment. CDR3 sequence (DNA): TGTGCCACCAGCAGAGTCAGGGAGGGACAAGAGACCCAGTACTTC. Translation: CATSRVREGQETQYF.